These 23 T cell receptor beta chains were all obtained from the same sample, sequenced in a study of post-analysis software for immune sequencing data. Study observations and caveats: There were a few TRBV segments more frequent in patients than controls, and TRBV5-6, TRBV5-1 and TRBV20-1 were among them.

These TCRs are of unknown antigen specificity. TCR beta libraries were prepared from cDNA with unique molecular identifiers. TCRdb analysed the PCR reads with MiXCR anew, one entry per CDR3 protein. The sample comprises some 370,000 distinct CDR3 sequences, roughly 36% of which are singletons, and under 15% rests with the top ten. Sequenced sample: blood. The receptor set was obtained from a girl between 10 and 17 years old with multiple sclerosis.

The CDR3 sequence is CSARDSPAFNTEAFF. Written as DNA, the CDR3 is TGCAGTGCTAGAGATAGCCCAGCCTTTAACACTGAAGCTTTCTTT. The chain couples TRBV20-1 to TRBJ1-1; D remains ambiguous. V lost 0 bases, J lost 2 bases, and 13 bases lay in between. Looked up from germline, CDR1 is DFQATT and CDR2 is SNEGSKA (reference sequence). The length of the CDR3 is 15 residues.

The rearrangement links TRBV12-3 or TRBV12-4 to TRBJ2-3; TRBD2 matches at 11 bases. This CDR3 comprises 15 residues. Unmatched junction bases numbered 12, after V lost 5 bases and J lost 11 bases. The chain's CDR3 is CASSPPSGGRDVQYF. CDR3 sequence (DNA): TGTGCCAGCAGTCCCCCTAGCGGGGGGCGAGATGTGCAGTATTTT.

This clonotype was seen a few times. The gene calls are TRBV12-3 or TRBV12-4 and TRBJ2-5; the match to TRBD2 covers 14 bases. The CDR3 spans 17 residues. V gave up 7 bases and J gave up 11 bases; unmatched junction bases: 18. For the CDR3, the DNA is TGTGCCAGCAATCTCGACGGACTAGCGGGGGGTATGAGAAGGCAGTACTTC. Translating gives CASNLDGLAGGMRRQYF.

This clonotype was detected only a few times. The rearrangement links TRBV4-1 to TRBJ2-1; tentative D call: TRBD1 (6 bases). The CDR3 contains 15 residues. V lost 0 bases and J 3 bases, leaving 9 bases between the germline ends. The germline V gene has CDR1 MGHRA and CDR2 YSYEKL. In DNA, the CDR3 is TGCGCCAGCAGCCAAGATGGGGGCGGCTACAATGAGCAGTTCTTC. Translated, it gives CASSQDGGGYNEQFF.

This clonotype was counted a few times. The chain links TRBV7-3 to TRBJ1-1, with D uncertain. V was trimmed by 1 base and J by 4 bases, leaving 16 bases between them. CDR3 size: 16 residues. Germline V gene sequence: CDR1 SGHTA, CDR2 FQGTGA. This CDR3 reads CASSLKPREMLTEAFF. The CDR3 region has the DNA TGTGCCAGCAGCTTAAAGCCCCGGGAGATGCTCACTGAAGCTTTCTTT.

There are a few counts of this clonotype. The chain couples TRBV12-3 or TRBV12-4 to TRBJ2-7; D gene ambiguous. V was trimmed by 3 bases and J by 3 bases, leaving 15 bases between them. The CDR3 consists of 15 residues. CDR3 residues: CASSFQVLSLYEQYF. The CDR3 DNA reads as TGTGCCAGCAGTTTCCAGGTCCTAAGCCTCTACGAGCAGTACTTC.

J is TRBJ2-7 and V is TRBV7-2; D not certain. CDR1 is SGHTA, CDR2 FQGNSA, per germline. The CDR3 is 15 amino acids. The germline V and J ends were trimmed by 5 bases and 2 bases, with 16 bases remaining between them. CDR3 sequence reads: CASSLGYQAAYEQYF. CDR3 in DNA: TGTGCCAGCAGCCTAGGATATCAGGCGGCCTACGAGCAGTACTTC.

This sequence joins TRBV6-5 and TRBJ2-3, with 7 bases lining up with TRBD2. CDR1 is MNHEY, CDR2 SVGAGI, per germline. The CDR3 contains 13 residues. The CDR3 DNA is TGTGGCTTCGCGGGGGACCACGGAGATACGCAGTATTTT. It codes for CGFAGDHGDTQYF.

This rearrangement joins TRBV5-1 to TRBJ2-1; TRBD1 is a possible D gene (5 bases). The V gene's germline CDR1 is SGHRS and CDR2 YFSETQ. Trimming took off 0 bases at V and 4 bases at J, with 14 bases between the two ends. The CDR3 runs 16 residues. In DNA, the CDR3 is TGCGCCAGCAGCTTGGCCGCCCCTAGGGGTTACAATGAGCAGTTCTTC. Residues: CASSLAAPRGYNEQFF.

On this clonotype itself: Germline is not matched at one junction end, which may reflect a read error. The chain is built from TRBV6-5 and TRBJ1-5, with D uncertain. The germline V gene has CDR1 MNHEY and CDR2 SVGAGI. This CDR3 has 15 amino acids. In DNA form, the CDR3 reads TGTGTCAGCAGTTACTCGACGGGCAGCAATCAGCCCCAGCATTTT. Translated: CVSSYSTGSNQPQHF.

The rearrangement uses TRBV6-1 and TRBJ2-1; possible D gene TRBD2, 7 bases. V was cut by 5 bases and J by 12 bases, with 17 bases left in between. Germline lookup yields CDR1 MNHNS and CDR2 SASEGT. The CDR3 is 13 residues long. CDR3 DNA: TGTGCCAGCAGTAGGGGGGGCATTTATGGGCAGTTCTTC. Its translation is CASSRGGIYGQFF.

This clonotype was seen a few times. This rearrangement joins TRBV7-2 to TRBJ2-3; 7 bases agree with TRBD1. J gave up 0 bases and V 4 bases, and 10 bases lay outside the gene matches. Germline V gene data show CDR1 as SGHTA and CDR2 as FQGNSA. The CDR3 is made up of 17 amino acids. In nucleotides, the CDR3 is TGTGCCAGCAGCTCAGGTTTACAGGGGTCTAGCACAGATACGCAGTATTTT. Protein sequence: CASSSGLQGSSTDTQYF.

Concerning this clonotype: The junction does not match germline at one end; this may be a read error. The genes are TRBV20-1 and TRBJ2-1; TRBD2 matches 7 bases. Germline lookup yields CDR1 DFQATT and CDR2 SNEGSKA (reference sequence). There are 16 residues in the CDR3. The CDR3, as DNA: TGCAGTGCTAGAGAGCGGACTAGTTCCTCCTGCAATGAGCAGTTCTTC. Its translation: CSARERTSSSCNEQFF.

The chain is built from TRBV9 and TRBJ2-7; TRBD1 is a possible D gene (5 bases). Between the trimmed V and J ends, which lost 0 bases and 4 bases, there was a span of 17 bases. Germline V gene sequence: CDR1 SGDLS, CDR2 YYNGEE. This CDR3 region has 16 residues. CDR3 sequence reads: CASSVAGMGPPYEQYF. The CDR3 DNA reads as TGTGCCAGCAGCGTAGCTGGAATGGGGCCTCCTTACGAGCAGTACTTC.

The chain recombines TRBV7-8 with TRBJ2-1, with TRBD1 matching 8 bases. CDR1 SGHVS and CDR2 FQNEAQ come from the germline V gene. The V gene end was trimmed by 5 bases and the J gene end by 6 bases; junction bases not matched to a gene: 9. The CDR3 is 15 amino acids. The CDR3 region is CASSPPNTGGNEQFF. The DNA of the CDR3 is TGTGCCAGCAGCCCGCCCAACACAGGGGGCAATGAGCAGTTCTTC.

This clonotype was seen a few times. This chain connects TRBV2 to TRBJ2-3, with D unclear. The V gene lost 6 bases and the J gene lost 5 bases, with 9 bases spanning the gap. The CDR3 consists of 12 residues. The germline CDR1 and CDR2 sequences are SNHLY and FYNNEI. The CDR3 sequence is CASSKFGDTQYF. CDR3 in DNA: TGTGCCAGCAGCAAGTTTGGAGATACGCAGTATTTT.

The chain employs TRBV13 and TRBJ1-1; D might be TRBD1 (5 bases). This CDR3 has 11 residues. Germline values: CDR1 PRHDT, CDR2 FYEKMQ (reference sequence). V lost 3 bases to trimming and J lost 8 bases, with 7 bases between them. The CDR3 sequence is CASSLTEEAFF. In nucleotides, the CDR3 is TGTGCCAGCAGCTTGACAGAAGAAGCTTTCTTT.

The chain recombines TRBV12-3 or TRBV12-4 with TRBJ2-5; no reliable D call. There are 11 residues in the CDR3. V was shortened by 6 bases and J by 5 bases, with 7 bases between the two germline ends. CDR3 bases: TGTGCCAGCAGGTTTCTGGAGACCCAGTACTTC. Translating it yields CASRFLETQYF.

This chain uses TRBV11-1 with TRBJ2-3; perhaps TRBD1 as D (6 bases). V was cut by 5 bases and J by 1 base, with 19 bases left in between. The CDR3 extends over 17 amino acids. Germline CDR1 is SGHAT and CDR2 is FQDESV (reference sequence). The CDR3 here is CASSLMMGDTGTDTQYF. In DNA form, the CDR3 reads TGTGCCAGCAGCCTAATGATGGGGGACACCGGCACAGATACGCAGTATTTT.

There are a few counts of this clonotype. The J gene is TRBJ2-7, the V gene TRBV7-8; D call uncertain. Between the trimmed V and J ends, which lost 4 bases and 0 bases, there was a span of 10 bases. The germline CDR1 and CDR2 sequences are SGHVS and FQNEAQ. CDR3 length: 14 amino acids. The CDR3 spells CASSSDESSYEQYF. The CDR3 DNA reads TGTGCCAGCAGCTCGGACGAAAGCTCCTACGAGCAGTACTTC.

J is TRBJ2-1 and V is TRBV4-1; 8 bases line up with TRBD2. The CDR3 covers 14 residues. Trimming removed 7 bases from V and 8 bases from J; junction bases left unmatched: 10. The germline gives CDR1 MGHRA, CDR2 YSYEKL. CDR3 sequence reads: CASTFGGREDEQFF. CDR3 coding DNA: TGCGCCAGCACGTTCGGGGGGCGGGAGGATGAGCAGTTCTTC.

This chain joins TRBV7-2 and TRBJ2-5; D unresolved. The CDR3 is made up of 14 amino acids. Germline CDR1 and CDR2: SGHTA and FQGNSA. Trimming pared 2 bases from V and 4 bases from J, leaving 11 bases between. In DNA form, the CDR3 reads TGTGCCAGCAGCTTATTCCCAGAACTAGAGACCCAGTACTTC. Amino acid sequence: CASSLFPELETQYF.

This clonotype was seen a few times. For the CDR3, the DNA is TGTGCCAGCAGTTACACAGGCTATGGAGGTGAGCAGTTCTTC. Protein sequence: CASSYTGYGGEQFF. V is TRBV12-3 or TRBV12-4 and J is TRBJ2-1; TRBD1 or TRBD2 may be the D gene (5 bases each). V lost 4 bases and J lost 9, with 16 bases in between. The CDR3 totals 14 residues.